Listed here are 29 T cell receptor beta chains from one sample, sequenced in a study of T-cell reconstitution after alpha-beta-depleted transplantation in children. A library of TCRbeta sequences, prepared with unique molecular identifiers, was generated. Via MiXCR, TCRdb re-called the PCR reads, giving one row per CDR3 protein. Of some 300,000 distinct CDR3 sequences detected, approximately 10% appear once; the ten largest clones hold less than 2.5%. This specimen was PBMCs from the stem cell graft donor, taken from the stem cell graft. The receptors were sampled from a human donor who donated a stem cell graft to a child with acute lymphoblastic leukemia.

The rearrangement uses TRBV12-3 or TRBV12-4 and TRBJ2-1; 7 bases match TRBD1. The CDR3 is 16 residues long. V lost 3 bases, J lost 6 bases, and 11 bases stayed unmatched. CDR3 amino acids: CASSFVAAGGRNEQFF. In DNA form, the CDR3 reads TGTGCCAGCAGTTTCGTCGCGGCAGGGGGACGCAATGAGCAGTTCTTC.

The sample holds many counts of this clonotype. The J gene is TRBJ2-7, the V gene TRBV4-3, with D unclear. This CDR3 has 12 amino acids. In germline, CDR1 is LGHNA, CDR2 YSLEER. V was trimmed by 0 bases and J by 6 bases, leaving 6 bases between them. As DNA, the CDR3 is TGCGCCAGCAGCCAAGAATCCGGCGAGCAGTACTTC. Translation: CASSQESGEQYF.

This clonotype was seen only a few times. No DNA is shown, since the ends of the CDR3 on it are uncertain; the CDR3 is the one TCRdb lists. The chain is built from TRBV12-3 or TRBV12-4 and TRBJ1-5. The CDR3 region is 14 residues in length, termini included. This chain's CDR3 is CASSLGTGYQPQHF.

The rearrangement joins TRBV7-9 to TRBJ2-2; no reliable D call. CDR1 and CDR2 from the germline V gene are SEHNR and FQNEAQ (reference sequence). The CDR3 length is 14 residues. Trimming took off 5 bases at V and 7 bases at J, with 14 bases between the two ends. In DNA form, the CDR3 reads TGTGCCAGCAGCCGCGACTTCGTAGGCGGGGAGCTGTTTTTT. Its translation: CASSRDFVGGELFF.

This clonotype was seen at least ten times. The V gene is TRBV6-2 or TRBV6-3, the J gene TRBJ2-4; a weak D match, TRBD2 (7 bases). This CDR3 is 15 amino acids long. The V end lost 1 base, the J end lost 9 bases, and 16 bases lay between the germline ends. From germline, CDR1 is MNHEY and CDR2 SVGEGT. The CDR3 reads CASSYFPAGEGIQYF. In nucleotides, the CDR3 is TGTGCCAGCAGTTACTTCCCCGCAGGGGAGGGCATTCAGTACTTC.

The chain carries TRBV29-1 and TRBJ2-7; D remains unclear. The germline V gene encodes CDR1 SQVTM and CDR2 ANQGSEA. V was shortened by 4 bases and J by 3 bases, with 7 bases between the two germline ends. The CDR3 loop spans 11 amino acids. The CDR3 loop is CSVVSGYEQYF. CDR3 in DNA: TGCAGCGTTGTATCCGGCTACGAGCAGTACTTC.

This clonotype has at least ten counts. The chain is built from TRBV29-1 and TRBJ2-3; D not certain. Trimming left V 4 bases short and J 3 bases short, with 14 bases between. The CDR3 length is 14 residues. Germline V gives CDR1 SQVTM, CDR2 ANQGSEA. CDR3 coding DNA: TGCAGCGTTGGAAACCGCGTAAATACAGATACGCAGTATTTT. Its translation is CSVGNRVNTDTQYF.

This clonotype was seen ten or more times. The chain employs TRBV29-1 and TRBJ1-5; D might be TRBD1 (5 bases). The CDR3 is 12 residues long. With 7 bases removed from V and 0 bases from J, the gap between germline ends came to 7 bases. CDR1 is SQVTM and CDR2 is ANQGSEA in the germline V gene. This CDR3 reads CSGGNSNQPQHF. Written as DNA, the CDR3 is TGCAGCGGGGGCAATAGCAATCAGCCCCAGCATTTT.

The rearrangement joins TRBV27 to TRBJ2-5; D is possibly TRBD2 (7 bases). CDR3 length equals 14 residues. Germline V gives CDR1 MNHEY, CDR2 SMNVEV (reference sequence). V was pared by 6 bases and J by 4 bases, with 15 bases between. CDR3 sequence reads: CASSPGGRGETQYF. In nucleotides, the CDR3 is TGTGCCAGCAGCCCCGGGGGGCGCGGAGAGACCCAGTACTTC.

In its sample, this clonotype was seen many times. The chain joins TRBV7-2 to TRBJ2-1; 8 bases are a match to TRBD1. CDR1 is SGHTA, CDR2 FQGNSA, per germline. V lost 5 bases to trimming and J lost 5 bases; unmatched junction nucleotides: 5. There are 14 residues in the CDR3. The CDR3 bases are TGTGCCAGCAGCACCAGGGGGCGAGACAATGAGCAGTTCTTC. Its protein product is CASSTRGRDNEQFF.

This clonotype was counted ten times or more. This CDR3 reads CASSLYRGGRTEAFF. CDR3 bases: TGTGCCAGCAGCTTATACAGGGGCGGACGGACTGAAGCTTTCTTT. The V call is TRBV7-9, the J call TRBJ1-1, with 7 bases that match TRBD1. From germline, CDR1 is SEHNR and CDR2 FQNEAQ (reference sequence). V trimming: 2 bases; J trimming: 5 bases; junction bases outside the gene matches: 8. This CDR3 region has 15 residues.

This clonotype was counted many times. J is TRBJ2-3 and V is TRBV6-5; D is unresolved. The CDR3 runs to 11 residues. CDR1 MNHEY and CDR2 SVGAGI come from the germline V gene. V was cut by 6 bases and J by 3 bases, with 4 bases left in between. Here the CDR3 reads CASRFTDTQYF. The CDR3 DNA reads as TGTGCCAGCAGATTTACAGATACGCAGTATTTT.

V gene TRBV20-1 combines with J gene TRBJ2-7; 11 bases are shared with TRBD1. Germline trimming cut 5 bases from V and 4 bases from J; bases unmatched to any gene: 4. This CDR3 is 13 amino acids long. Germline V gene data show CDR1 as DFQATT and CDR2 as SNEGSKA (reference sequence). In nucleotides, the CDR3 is TGCAGTGCTCCTGGACAGGGGGCGTACGAGCAGTACTTC. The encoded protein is CSAPGQGAYEQYF.

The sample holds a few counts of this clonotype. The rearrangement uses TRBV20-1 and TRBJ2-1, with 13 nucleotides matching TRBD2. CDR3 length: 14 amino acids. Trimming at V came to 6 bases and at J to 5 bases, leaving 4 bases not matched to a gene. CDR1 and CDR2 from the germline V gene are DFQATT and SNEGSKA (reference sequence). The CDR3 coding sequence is TGCAGTGCCACTAGCGGGAGGGCCGACAATGAGCAGTTCTTC. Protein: CSATSGRADNEQFF.

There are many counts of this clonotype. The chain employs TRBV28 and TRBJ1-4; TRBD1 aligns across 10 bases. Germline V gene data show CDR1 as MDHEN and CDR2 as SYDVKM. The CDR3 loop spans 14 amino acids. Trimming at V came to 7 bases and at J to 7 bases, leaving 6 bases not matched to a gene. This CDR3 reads CASISGTGAEKLFF. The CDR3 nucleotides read TGTGCCAGCATCTCCGGGACAGGGGCTGAAAAACTGTTTTTT.

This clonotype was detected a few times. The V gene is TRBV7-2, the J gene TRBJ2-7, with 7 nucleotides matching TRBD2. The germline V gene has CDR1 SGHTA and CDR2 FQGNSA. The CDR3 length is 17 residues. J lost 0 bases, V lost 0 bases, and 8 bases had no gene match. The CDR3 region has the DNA TGTGCCAGCAGCTTAGCGGGGGGACTAACCCTCTCCTACGAGCAGTACTTC. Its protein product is CASSLAGGLTLSYEQYF.

CDR3 DNA: TGCAGCGCCAGGGGAGGAACAACAGATACGCAGTATTTT. Translated: CSARGGTTDTQYF. This sequence joins TRBV29-1 and TRBJ2-3; D might be TRBD1 or TRBD2, each matching 6 bases. Germline V CDR1 and CDR2: SQVTM, ANQGSEA. The CDR3 has 13 residues. V dropped 7 bases and J dropped 3 bases, with 14 bases sitting between them.

For the CDR3, the DNA is TGCAGCGTTGGACAGGGGGCCCCCTTGGAGCAGTACTTC. This codes for CSVGQGAPLEQYF. V is TRBV29-1 and J is TRBJ2-7; 10 nucleotides match TRBD1. V lost 4 bases to trimming and J lost 7 bases; unmatched junction nucleotides: 7. The CDR3 sequence is 13 residues long. Germline V gives CDR1 SQVTM, CDR2 ANQGSEA.

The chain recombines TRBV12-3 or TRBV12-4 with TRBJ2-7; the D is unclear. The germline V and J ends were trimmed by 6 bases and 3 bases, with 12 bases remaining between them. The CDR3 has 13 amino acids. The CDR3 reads CASSSGAVYEQYF. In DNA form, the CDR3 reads TGTGCCAGCAGCTCAGGTGCCGTCTACGAGCAGTACTTC.

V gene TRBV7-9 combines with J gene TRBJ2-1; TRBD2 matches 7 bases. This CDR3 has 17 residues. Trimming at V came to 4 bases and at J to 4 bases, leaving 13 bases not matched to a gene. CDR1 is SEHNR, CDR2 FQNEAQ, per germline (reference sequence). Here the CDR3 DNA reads TGTGCCAGCAGCTCTCACCCGACGGGAGGAGTTTACAATGAGCAGTTCTTC. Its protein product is CASSSHPTGGVYNEQFF.

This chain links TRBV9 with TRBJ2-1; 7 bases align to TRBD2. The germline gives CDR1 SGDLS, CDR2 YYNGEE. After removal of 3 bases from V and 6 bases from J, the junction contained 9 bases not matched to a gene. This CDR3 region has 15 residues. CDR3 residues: CASSGHGLGPNEQFF. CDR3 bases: TGTGCCAGCAGCGGCCACGGACTAGGGCCCAATGAGCAGTTCTTC.

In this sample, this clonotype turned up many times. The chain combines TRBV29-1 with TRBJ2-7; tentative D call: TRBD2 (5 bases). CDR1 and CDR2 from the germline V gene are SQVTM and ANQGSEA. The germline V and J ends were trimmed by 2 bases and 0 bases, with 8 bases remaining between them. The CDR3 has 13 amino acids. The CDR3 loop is CSVEPRDSYEQYF. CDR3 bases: TGCAGCGTTGAACCCCGGGACTCCTACGAGCAGTACTTC.

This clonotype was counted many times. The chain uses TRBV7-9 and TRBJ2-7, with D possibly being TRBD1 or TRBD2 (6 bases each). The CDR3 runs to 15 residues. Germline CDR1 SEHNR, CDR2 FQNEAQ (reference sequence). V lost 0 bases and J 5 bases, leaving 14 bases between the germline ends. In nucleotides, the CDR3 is TGTGCCAGCAGCTTAGCGACAGGAGGGGAAGACGAGCAGTACTTC. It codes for CASSLATGGEDEQYF.

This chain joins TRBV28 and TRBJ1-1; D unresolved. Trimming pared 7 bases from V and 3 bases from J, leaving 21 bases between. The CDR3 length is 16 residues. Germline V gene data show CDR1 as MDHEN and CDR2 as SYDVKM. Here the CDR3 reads CASTPIGALGDTEAFF. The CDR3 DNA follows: TGTGCCAGCACGCCCATCGGCGCGTTAGGAGACACTGAAGCTTTCTTT.

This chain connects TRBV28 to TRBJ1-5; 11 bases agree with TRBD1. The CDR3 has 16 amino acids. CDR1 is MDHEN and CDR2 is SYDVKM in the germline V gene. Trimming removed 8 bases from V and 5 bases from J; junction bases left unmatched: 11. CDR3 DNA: TGTGCCAGCGACGACCTCGGACAGGGGGCGCATCAGCCCCAGCATTTT. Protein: CASDDLGQGAHQPQHF.

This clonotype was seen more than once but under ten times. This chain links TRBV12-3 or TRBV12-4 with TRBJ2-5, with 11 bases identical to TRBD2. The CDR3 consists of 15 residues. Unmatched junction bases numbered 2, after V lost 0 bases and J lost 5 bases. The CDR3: CASSLALAGDETQYF. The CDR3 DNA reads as TGTGCCAGCAGTTTAGCACTAGCGGGAGATGAGACCCAGTACTTC.

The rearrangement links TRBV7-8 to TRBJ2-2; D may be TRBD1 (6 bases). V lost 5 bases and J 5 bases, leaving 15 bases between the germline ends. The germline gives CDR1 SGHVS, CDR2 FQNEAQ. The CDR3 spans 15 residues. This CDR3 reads CASSPGTLGTGELFF. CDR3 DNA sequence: TGTGCCAGCAGCCCCGGGACACTCGGGACCGGGGAGCTGTTTTTT.

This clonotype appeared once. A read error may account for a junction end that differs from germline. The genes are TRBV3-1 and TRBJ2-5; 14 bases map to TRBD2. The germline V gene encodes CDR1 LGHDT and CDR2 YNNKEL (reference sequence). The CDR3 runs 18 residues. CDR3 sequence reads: CACSPGTSGSEYQETQYF. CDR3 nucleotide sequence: TGTGCCTGCAGCCCTGGGACTAGCGGGAGTGAATACCAAGAGACCCAGTACTTC.

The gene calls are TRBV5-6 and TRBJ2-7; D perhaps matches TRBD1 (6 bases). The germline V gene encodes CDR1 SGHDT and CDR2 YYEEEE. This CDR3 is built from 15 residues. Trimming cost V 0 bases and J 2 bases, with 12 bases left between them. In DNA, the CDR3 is TGTGCCAGCAGCTTGGGTACACAGGGACCCTACGAGCAGTACTTC. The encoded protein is CASSLGTQGPYEQYF.